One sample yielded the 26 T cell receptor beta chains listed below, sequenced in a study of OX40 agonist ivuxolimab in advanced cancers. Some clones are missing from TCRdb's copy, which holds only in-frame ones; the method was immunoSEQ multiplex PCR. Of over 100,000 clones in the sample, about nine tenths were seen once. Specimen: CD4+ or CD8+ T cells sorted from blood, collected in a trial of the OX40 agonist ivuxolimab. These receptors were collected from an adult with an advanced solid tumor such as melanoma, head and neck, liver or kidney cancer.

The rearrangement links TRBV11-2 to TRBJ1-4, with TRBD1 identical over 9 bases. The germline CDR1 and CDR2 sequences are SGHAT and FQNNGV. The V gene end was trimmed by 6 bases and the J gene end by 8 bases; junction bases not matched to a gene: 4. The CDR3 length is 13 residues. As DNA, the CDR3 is TGTGCCAGCAGGACAGGGGGGGCAGAAAAACTGTTTTTT. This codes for CASRTGGAEKLFF.

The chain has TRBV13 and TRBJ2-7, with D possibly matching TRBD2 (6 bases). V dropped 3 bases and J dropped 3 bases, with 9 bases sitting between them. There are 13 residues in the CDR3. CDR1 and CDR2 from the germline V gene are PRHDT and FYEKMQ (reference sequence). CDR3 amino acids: CASSLETSYEQYF. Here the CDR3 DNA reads TGTGCCAGCAGCTTGGAGACTAGCTACGAGCAGTACTTC.

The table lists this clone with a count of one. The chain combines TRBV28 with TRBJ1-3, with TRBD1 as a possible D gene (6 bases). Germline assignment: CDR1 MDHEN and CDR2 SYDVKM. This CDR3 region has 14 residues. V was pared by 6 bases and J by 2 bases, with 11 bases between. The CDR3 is CASSTGTAGNTIYF. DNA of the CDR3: TGTGCCAGCAGCACAGGGACTGCTGGAAACACCATATATTTT.

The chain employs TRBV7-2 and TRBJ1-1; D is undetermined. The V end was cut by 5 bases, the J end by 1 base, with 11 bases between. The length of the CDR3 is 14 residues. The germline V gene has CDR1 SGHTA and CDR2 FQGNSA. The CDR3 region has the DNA TGTGCCAGCAGCCCTGATTATTGGAACACTGAAGCTTTCTTT. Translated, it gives CASSPDYWNTEAFF.

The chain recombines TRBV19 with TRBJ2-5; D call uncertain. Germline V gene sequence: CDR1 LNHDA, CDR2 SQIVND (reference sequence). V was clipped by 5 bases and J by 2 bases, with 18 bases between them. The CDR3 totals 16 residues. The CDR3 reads CASSDSLRPTQETQYF. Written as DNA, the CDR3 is TGTGCCAGTAGTGATTCCCTCAGGCCCACTCAAGAGACCCAGTACTTC.

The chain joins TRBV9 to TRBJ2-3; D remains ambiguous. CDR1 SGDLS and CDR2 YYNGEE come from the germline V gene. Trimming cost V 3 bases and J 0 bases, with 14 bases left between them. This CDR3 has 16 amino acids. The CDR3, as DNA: TGTGCCAGCAGCGCCCGCTCACAACCAAGCACAGATACGCAGTATTTT. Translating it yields CASSARSQPSTDTQYF.

Written as DNA, the CDR3 is TGTGCCAGCAGCGTATACAGCTACCCTTATGGCTACACCTTC. Protein: CASSVYSYPYGYTF. The chain employs TRBV9 and TRBJ1-2; no definite D call. Trimming cost V 1 base and J 5 bases, with 12 bases left between them. The V gene's germline CDR1 is SGDLS and CDR2 YYNGEE. The CDR3 runs 14 residues.

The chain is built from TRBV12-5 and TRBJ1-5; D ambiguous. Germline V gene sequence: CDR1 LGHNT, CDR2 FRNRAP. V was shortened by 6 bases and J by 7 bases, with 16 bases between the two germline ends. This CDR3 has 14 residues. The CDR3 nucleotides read TGTGCTAGTGGCTACGGACTGCGGGAGCAGCCCCAGCATTTT. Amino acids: CASGYGLREQPQHF.

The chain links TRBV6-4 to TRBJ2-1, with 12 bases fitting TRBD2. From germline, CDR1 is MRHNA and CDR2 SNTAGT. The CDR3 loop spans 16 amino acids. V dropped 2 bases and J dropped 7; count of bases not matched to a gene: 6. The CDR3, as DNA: TGTGCCAGCAGTGACGATGGGCTAGCGGGGGGGAATGAGCAGTTCTTC. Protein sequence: CASSDDGLAGGNEQFF.

The CDR3 DNA reads TGTGCCAGCAGCTTGGCCCAGGGGGGTCGGGAAAAACTGTTTTTT. Its translation is CASSLAQGGREKLFF. The chain employs TRBV5-4 and TRBJ1-4; 7 bases are a match to TRBD1. The germline V gene has CDR1 SGHNT and CDR2 YYREEE (reference sequence). This CDR3 is built from 15 residues. Trimming cost V 0 bases and J 8 bases; bases outside gene matches: 7.

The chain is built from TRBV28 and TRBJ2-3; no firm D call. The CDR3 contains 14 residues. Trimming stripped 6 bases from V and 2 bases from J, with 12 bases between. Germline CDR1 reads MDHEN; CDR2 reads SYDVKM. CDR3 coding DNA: TGTGCCAGCAGGCGGACGGAAGACACAGATACGCAGTATTTT. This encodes CASRRTEDTDTQYF.

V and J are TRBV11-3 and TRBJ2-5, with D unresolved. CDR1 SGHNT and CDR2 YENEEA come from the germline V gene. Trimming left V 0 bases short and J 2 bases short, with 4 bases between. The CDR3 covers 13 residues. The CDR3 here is CASSLDTQETQYF. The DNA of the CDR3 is TGTGCCAGCAGCTTAGATACACAAGAGACCCAGTACTTC.

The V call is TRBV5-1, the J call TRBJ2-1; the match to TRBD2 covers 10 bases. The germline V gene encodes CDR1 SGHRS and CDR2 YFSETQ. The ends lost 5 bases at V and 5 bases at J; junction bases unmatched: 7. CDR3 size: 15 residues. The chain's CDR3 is CASRASGSSNNEQFF. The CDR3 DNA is TGCGCCAGCAGGGCTAGCGGGAGTTCCAACAATGAGCAGTTCTTC.

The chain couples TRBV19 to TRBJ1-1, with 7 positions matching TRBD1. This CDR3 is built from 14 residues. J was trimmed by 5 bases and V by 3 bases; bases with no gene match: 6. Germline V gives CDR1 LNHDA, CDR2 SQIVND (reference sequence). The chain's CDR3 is CASSMRQGNTEAFF. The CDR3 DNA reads TGTGCCAGTAGTATGAGACAGGGAAATACTGAAGCTTTCTTT.

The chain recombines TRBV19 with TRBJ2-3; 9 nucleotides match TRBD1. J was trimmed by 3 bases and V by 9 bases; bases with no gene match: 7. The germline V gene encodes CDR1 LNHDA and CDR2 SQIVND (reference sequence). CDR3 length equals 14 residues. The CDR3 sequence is CASFGTGSTDTQYF. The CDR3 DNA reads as TGTGCCAGCTTCGGGACAGGGAGTACAGATACGCAGTATTTT.

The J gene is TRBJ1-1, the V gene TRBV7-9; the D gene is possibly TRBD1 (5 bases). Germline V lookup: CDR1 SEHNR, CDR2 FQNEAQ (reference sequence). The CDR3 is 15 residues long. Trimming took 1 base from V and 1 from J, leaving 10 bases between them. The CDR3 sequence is CASSLGGTENTEAFF. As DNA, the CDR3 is TGTGCCAGCAGCTTAGGTGGGACGGAGAACACTGAAGCTTTCTTT.

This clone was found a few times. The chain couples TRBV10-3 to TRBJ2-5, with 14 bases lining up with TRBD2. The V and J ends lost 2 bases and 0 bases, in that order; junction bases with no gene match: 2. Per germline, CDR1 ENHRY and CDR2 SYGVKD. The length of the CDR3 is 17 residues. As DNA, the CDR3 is TGTGCCATCAGTGAGCCGACTAGCGGGAGGGACCAAGAGACCCAGTACTTC. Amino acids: CAISEPTSGRDQETQYF.

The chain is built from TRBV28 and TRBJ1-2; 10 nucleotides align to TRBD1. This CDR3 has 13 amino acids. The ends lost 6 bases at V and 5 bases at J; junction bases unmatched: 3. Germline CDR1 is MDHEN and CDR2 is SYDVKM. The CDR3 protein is CASRPGQGYGYTF. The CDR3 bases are TGTGCCAGCAGACCGGGACAGGGGTATGGCTACACCTTC.

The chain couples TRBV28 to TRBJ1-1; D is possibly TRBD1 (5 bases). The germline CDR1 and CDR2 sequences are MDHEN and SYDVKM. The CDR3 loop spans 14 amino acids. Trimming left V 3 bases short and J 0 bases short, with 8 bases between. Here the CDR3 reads CASSFAGMNTEAFF. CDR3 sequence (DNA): TGTGCCAGCAGTTTTGCAGGGATGAACACTGAAGCTTTCTTT. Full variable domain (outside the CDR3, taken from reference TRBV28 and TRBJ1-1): DVKVTQSSRYLVKRTGEKVFLECVQDMDHENMFWYRQDPGLGLRLIYFSYDVKMKEKGDIPEGYSVSREKKERFSLILESASTNQTSMYLCASSFAGMNTEAFFGQGTRLTVV.

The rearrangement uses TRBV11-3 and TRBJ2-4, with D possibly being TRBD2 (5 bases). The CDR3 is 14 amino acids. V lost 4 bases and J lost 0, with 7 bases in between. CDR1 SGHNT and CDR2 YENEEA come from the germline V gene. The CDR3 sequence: CASSSGLAKNIQYF. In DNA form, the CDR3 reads TGTGCCAGCAGCTCGGGGTTAGCCAAAAACATTCAGTACTTC.

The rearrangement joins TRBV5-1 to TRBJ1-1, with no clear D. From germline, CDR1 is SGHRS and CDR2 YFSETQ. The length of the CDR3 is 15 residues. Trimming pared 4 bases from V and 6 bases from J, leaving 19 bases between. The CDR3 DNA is TGCGCCAGCAGCCTACCCGACGGGGTAGGCTCTGAAGCTTTCTTT. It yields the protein CASSLPDGVGSEAFF.

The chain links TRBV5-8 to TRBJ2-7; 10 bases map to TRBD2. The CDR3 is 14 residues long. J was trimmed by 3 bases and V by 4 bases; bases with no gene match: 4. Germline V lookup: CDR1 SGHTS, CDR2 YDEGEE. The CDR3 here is CASSHGTSDYEQYF. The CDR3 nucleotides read TGTGCCAGCAGCCACGGGACTAGCGACTACGAGCAGTACTTC.

The CDR3 protein is CASSPQGFDEKLFF. For the CDR3, the DNA is TGTGCCAGCTCACCGCAGGGGTTCGACGAAAAACTGTTTTTT. This chain connects TRBV18 to TRBJ1-4; D is possibly TRBD1 (6 bases). Trimming took 3 bases from V and 8 from J, leaving 13 bases between them. Germline CDR1 reads KGHSH; CDR2 reads LQKENI. The CDR3 runs to 14 residues.

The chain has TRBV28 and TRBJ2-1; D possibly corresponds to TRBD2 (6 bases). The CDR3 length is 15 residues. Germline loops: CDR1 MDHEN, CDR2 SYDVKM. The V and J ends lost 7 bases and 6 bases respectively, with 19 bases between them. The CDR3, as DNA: TGTGCCAGCACCTCTGGAGGGGTTGCGGGCAATGAGCAGTTCTTC. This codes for CASTSGGVAGNEQFF.

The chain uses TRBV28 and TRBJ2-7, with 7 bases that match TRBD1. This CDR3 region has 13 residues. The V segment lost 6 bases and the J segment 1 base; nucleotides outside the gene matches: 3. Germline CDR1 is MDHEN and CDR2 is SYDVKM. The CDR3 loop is CASRLTGSYEQYF. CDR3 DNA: TGTGCCAGCAGGTTGACAGGGTCCTACGAGCAGTACTTC.

The CDR3 nucleotides read TGTGCCAGCAGAGGGGGGGGCGGAAACACCATATATTTT. This codes for CASRGGGGNTIYF. The chain recombines TRBV7-8 with TRBJ1-3, with D tentatively TRBD1 (6 bases). Trimming shortened V by 6 bases and J by 4 bases, and 10 bases separated the two germline ends. CDR1 SGHVS and CDR2 FQNEAQ come from the germline V gene. This CDR3 has 13 amino acids.